The 11 T cell receptor beta chains below were found in one sample sequenced in a study of blood T cell repertoires in COVID-19. Sequenced by immunoSEQ multiplex PCR; TCRdb stores in-frame clones only, minus some. This repertoire shows about 140,000 clones, about 80% found once; its top ten account for over 7.5%. The sample was peripheral blood. The receptors come from a woman aged 80 or over in a cohort sampled during active or convalescent COVID-19.

The table lists this clone with a few counts. In nucleotides, the CDR3 is TGTGCCAGCAGAACGACTAGCGGGGTGCTAGAGCAGTACTTC. It translates to CASRTTSGVLEQYF. The chain carries TRBV27 and TRBJ2-7; 11 bases are a match to TRBD2. Germline V lookup: CDR1 MNHEY, CDR2 SMNVEV (reference sequence). The CDR3 spans 14 residues. With 6 bases clipped from V and 7 bases from J, the junction kept 8 bases outside the gene matches.

This rearrangement joins TRBV6-5 to TRBJ2-5; 8 bases are shared with TRBD2. CDR3 length: 16 amino acids. CDR1 MNHEY and CDR2 SVGAGI come from the germline V gene. V lost 2 bases to trimming and J lost 4 bases; unmatched junction nucleotides: 9. The DNA of the CDR3 is TGTGCCAGCAGTTACGCCTTTCGGGGGGGCCGAGAGACCCAGTACTTC. Encoded protein: CASSYAFRGGRETQYF.

The V gene is TRBV15, the J gene TRBJ1-4, with a possible D match to TRBD1 (6 bases). The CDR3 totals 15 residues. Germline CDR1 reads LNHNV; CDR2 reads YYDKDF (reference sequence). The V gene lost 0 bases and the J gene lost 16 bases, with 21 bases spanning the gap. The CDR3 DNA sequence: TGTGCCACCAGCAGAGATCAGATGGGGGCAGCTGTTCCGTTTTTT. Amino acids: CATSRDQMGAAVPFF.

The chain is built from TRBV28 and TRBJ1-2; tentatively, D is TRBD1 (5 bases). The length of the CDR3 is 12 residues. The V gene's germline CDR1 is MDHEN and CDR2 SYDVKM. Trimming cost V 3 bases and J 8 bases, with 10 bases left between them. In DNA, the CDR3 is TGTGCCAGCAGTTTTGCAGGGAAGGGCTACACCTTC. It is translated as CASSFAGKGYTF.

On this clone itself: The junction differs from germline at one of its ends, possibly a read error. The rearrangement uses TRBV10-3 and TRBJ2-5; perhaps TRBD2 as D (6 bases). Germline V gene data show CDR1 as ENHRY and CDR2 as SYGVKD. The CDR3 has 15 residues. The CDR3 reads CATSGAGGNQETQYF. Written as DNA, the CDR3 is TGTGCCACCAGTGGGGCAGGAGGGAACCAAGAGACCCAGTACTTC.

The chain combines TRBV12-3 or TRBV12-4 with TRBJ1-3; 9 bases line up with TRBD1. V lost 7 bases and J lost 8; bases outside the gene matches: 6. The CDR3 length is 13 residues. CDR3 bases: TGTGCCAGCACCTATGACAGGGGGGACACCATATATTTT. Translation: CASTYDRGDTIYF.

The chain joins TRBV19 to TRBJ1-1, with 7 nucleotides matching TRBD1. Germline V CDR1 and CDR2: LNHDA, SQIVND (reference sequence). The CDR3 sequence is 14 residues long. V lost 6 bases to trimming and J lost 1 base; unmatched junction nucleotides: 5. CDR3 sequence reads: CASRMDRTNTEAFF. The CDR3 DNA sequence: TGTGCCAGTAGGATGGACAGGACGAACACTGAAGCTTTCTTT.

The V gene is TRBV3-1 (or the pseudogene TRBV3-2), the J gene TRBJ2-5; 9 bases match TRBD2. J gave up 5 bases and V 6 bases, and 16 bases lay outside the gene matches. CDR1 LGHDT and CDR2 YNNKEL come from the germline V gene (reference sequence). This CDR3 is built from 17 residues. In DNA form, the CDR3 reads TGTGCCAGCAGTTCAGCGGGGGGTGGCGTTTTGAAGGAGACCCAGTACTTC. Translating it yields CASSSAGGGVLKETQYF.

This clone has only one observation. The J gene is TRBJ2-7, the V gene TRBV29-1; maybe TRBD2 (6 bases). Trimming took off 7 bases at V and 0 bases at J, with 13 bases between the two ends. This CDR3 comprises 13 residues. Germline loops: CDR1 SQVTM, CDR2 ANQGSEA. CDR3 amino acids: CSAKPGGSYEQYF. Written as DNA, the CDR3 is TGCAGCGCCAAACCCGGGGGCTCCTACGAGCAGTACTTC.

The gene calls are TRBV30 and TRBJ2-7, with D possibly TRBD1 on 5 matching bases. Looked up from germline, CDR1 is GTSNPN and CDR2 is SVGIG (reference sequence). The CDR3 extends over 13 amino acids. The V end lost 3 bases, the J end lost 0 bases, and 9 bases lay between the germline ends. CDR3 in amino acids: CAWRQAISYEQYF. The CDR3 coding sequence is TGTGCCTGGAGACAGGCCATCTCCTACGAGCAGTACTTC.

This rearrangement joins TRBV9 to TRBJ1-1; D gene ambiguous. CDR1 SGDLS and CDR2 YYNGEE come from the germline V gene. This CDR3 has 13 residues. V dropped 4 bases and J dropped 7 bases, with 14 bases sitting between them. The CDR3 DNA sequence: TGTGCCAGCAGCCCAGCTGGGCCGTTTGAAGCTTTCTTT. The encoded protein is CASSPAGPFEAFF.